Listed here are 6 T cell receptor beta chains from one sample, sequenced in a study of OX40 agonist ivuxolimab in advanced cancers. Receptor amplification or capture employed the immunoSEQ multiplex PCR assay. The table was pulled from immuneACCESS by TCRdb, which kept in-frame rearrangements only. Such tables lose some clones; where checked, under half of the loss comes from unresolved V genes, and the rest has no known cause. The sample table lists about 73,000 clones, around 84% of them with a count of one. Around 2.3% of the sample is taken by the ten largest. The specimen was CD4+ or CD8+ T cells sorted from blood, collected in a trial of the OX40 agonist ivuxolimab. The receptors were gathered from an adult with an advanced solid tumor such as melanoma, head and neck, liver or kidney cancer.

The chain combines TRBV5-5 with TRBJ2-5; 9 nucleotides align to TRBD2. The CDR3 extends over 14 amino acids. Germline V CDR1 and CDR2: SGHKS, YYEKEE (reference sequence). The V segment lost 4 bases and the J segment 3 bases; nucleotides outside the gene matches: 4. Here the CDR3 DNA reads TGTGCCAGCAGCCGAGCGGGGGGAAAAGAGACCCAGTACTTC. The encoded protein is CASSRAGGKETQYF.

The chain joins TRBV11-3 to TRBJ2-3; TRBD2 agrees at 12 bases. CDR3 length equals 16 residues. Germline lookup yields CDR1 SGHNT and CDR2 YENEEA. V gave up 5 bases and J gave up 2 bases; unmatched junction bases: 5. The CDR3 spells CASSPGLAGITDTQYF. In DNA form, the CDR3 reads TGTGCCAGCAGCCCCGGACTAGCGGGAATCACAGATACGCAGTATTTT.

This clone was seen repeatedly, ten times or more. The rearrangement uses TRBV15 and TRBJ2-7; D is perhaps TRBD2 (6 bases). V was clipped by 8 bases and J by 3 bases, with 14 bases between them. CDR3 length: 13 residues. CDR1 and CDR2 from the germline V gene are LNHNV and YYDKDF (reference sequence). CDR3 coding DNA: TGTGCCACCGCGGGGTGGGGACGCTACGAGCAGTACTTC. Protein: CATAGWGRYEQYF. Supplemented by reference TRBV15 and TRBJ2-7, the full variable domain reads DAMVIQNPRYQVTQFGKPVTLSCSQTLNHNVMYWYQQKSSQAPKLLFHYYDKDFNNEADTPDNFQSRRPNTSFCFLDIRSPGLGDTAMYLCATAGWGRYEQYFGPGTRLTVT.

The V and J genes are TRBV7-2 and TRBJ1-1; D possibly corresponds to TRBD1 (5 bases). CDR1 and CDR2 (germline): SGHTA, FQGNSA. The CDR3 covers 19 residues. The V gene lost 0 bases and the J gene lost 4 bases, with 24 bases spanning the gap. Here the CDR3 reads CASSLARREGRRRVTEAFF. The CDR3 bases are TGTGCCAGCAGCTTAGCGCGTCGGGAGGGGAGAAGGAGAGTCACTGAAGCTTTCTTT.

CDR3 in DNA: TGTGCCAGCAGCTTACTCAGCTCTGGGGCCAACGTCCTGACTTTC. It codes for CASSLLSSGANVLTF. The chain recombines TRBV7-3 with TRBJ2-6; D remains ambiguous. The V end was cut by 2 bases, the J end by 0 bases, with 5 bases between. The CDR3 is 15 amino acids. CDR1 SGHTA and CDR2 FQGTGA come from the germline V gene.

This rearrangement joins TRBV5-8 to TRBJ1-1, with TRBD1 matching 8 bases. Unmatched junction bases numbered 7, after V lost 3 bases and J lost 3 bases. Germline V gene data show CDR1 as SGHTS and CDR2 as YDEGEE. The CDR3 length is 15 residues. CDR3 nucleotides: TGTGCCAGCAGCTCGGCGGGGACAGGCTACACTGAAGCTTTCTTT. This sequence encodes CASSSAGTGYTEAFF.